This T cell receptor (beta chain) was observed in a study of T cells in tumors after PD-1 blockade. Study background: During anti-PD-1 treatment, some patients continued daily vismodegib 150 mg. Blood samples averaged around 120,000 templates (range about 22,000-260,000) and approximately 35,000 unique clonotypes. Findings and limits, study-wide: Blood contained about 44% of the tumor's TCR clonotypes.

Clones were read by immunoSEQ multiplex PCR, and TCRdb kept only the in-frame ones, dropping some. Of about 33,000 clones listed, around 80% were seen once; the top ten hold 38%. The CDR3 has 15 amino acids. V was clipped by 6 bases and J by 4 bases; unmatched bases: 7. Germline CDR1 SEHNR, CDR2 FQNEAQ (reference sequence). Comment on this clone: Its antigen remains unidentified.

This sequence originates from a human donor with basal cell carcinoma. The sequencing used PBMCs, collected before anti-PD-1 treatment. The gene calls are TRBV7-9 and TRBJ2-1, with 9 bases aligning to TRBD2. The CDR3 sequence is CASSPGTSQYNEQFF. CDR3 DNA: TGTGCCAGCAGTCCCGGGACTAGCCAGTACAATGAGCAGTTCTTC.